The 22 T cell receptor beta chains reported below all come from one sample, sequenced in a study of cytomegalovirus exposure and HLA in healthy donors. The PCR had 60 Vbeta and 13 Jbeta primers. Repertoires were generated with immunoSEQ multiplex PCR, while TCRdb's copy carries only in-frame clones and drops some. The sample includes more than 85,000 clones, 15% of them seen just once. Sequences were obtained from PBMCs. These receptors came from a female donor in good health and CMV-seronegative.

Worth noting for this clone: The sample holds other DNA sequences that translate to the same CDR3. The CDR3 spells CASSFGLGGTEAFF. CDR3 nucleotides: TGTGCCAGCAGCTTTGGTCTAGGTGGCACTGAAGCTTTCTTT. The chain employs TRBV5-6 and TRBJ1-1; no clear D gene. Per the germline V gene, CDR1 is SGHDT and CDR2 is YYEEEE. Trimming pared 2 bases from V and 4 bases from J, leaving 12 bases between. There are 14 residues in the CDR3.

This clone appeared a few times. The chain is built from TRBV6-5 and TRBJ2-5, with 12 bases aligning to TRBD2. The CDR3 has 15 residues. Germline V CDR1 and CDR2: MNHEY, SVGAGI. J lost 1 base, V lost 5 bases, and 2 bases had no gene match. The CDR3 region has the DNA TGTGCCAGCAGTCCTAGCGGGAGGGCCCAAGAGACCCAGTACTTC. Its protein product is CASSPSGRAQETQYF.

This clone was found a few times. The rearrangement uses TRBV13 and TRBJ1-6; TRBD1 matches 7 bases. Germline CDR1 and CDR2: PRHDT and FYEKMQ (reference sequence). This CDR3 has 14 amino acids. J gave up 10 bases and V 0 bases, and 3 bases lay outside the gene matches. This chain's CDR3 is CASSLGQGVSPLHF. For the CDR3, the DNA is TGTGCCAGCAGCTTAGGGCAGGGGGTATCACCCCTCCACTTT.

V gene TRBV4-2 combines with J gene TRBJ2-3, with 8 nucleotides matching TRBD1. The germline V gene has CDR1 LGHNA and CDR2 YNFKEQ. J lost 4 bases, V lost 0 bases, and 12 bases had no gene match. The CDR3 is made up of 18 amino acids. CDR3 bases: TGTGCCAGCAGCCAAGATACGTTGACAGGGGTCGGCCCAGATACGCAGTATTTT. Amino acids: CASSQDTLTGVGPDTQYF.

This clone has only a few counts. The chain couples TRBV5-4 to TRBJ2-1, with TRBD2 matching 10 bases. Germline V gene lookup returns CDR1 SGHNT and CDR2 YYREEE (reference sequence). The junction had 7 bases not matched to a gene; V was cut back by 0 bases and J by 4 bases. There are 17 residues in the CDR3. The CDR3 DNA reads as TGTGCCAGCAGCTTGGGTAGGAGCGGGAGGGGGTACAATGAGCAGTTCTTC. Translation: CASSLGRSGRGYNEQFF.

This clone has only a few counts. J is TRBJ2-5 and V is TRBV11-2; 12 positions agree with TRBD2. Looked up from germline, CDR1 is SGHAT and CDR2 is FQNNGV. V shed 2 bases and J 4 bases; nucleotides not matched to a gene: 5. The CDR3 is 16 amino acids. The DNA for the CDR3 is TGTGCCAGCAGCTTACGGGCTAGCGGGGGGGTAGAGACCCAGTACTTC. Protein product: CASSLRASGGVETQYF.

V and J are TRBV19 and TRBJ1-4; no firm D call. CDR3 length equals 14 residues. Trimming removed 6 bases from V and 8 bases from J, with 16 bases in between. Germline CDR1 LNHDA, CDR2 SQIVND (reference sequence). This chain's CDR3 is CASSQVTSGEKLFF. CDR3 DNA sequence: TGTGCCAGTAGCCAAGTAACATCCGGGGAAAAACTGTTTTTT.

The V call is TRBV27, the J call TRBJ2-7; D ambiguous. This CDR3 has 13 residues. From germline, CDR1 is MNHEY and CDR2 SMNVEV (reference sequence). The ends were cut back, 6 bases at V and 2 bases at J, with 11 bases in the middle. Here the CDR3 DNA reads TGTGCCAGCAGGCAAGAGTTGGCCTACGAGCAGTACTTC. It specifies CASRQELAYEQYF.

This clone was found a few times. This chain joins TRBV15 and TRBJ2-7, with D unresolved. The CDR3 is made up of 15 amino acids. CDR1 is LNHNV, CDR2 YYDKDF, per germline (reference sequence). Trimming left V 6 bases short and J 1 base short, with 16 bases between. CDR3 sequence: CATSSLHRSSYEQYF. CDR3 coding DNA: TGTGCCACCAGTAGCCTACACCGATCGTCCTACGAGCAGTACTTC.

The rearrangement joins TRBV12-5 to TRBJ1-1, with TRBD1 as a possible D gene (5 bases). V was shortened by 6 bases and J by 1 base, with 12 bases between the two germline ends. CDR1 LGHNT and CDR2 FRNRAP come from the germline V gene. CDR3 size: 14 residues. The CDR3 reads CASGPGHENTEAFF. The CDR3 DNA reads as TGTGCTAGTGGCCCAGGACACGAGAACACTGAAGCTTTCTTT.

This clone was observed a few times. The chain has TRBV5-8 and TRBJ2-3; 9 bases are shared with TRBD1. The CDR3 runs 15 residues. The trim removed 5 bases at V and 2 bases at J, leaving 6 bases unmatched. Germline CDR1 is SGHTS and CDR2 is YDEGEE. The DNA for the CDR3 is TGTGCCAGCAGACCAGACAGGGGGTTCACAGATACGCAGTATTTT. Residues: CASRPDRGFTDTQYF.

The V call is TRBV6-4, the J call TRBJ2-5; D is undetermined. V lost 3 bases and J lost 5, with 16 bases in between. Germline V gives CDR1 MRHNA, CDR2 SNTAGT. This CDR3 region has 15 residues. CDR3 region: CASSESVGSGETQYF. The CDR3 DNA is TGTGCCAGCAGTGAGAGTGTCGGGTCCGGGGAGACCCAGTACTTC.

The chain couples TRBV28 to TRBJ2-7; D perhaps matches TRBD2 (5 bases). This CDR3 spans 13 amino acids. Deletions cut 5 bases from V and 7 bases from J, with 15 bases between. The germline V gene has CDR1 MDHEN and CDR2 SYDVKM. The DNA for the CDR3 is TGTGCCAGCAGTGAGGACTTAGCTTTTGAGCAGTACTTC. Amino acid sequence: CASSEDLAFEQYF.

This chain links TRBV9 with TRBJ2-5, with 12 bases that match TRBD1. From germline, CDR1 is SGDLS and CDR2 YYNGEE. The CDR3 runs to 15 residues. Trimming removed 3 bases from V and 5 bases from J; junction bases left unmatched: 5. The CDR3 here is CASSEGQGAGETQYF. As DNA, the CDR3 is TGTGCCAGCAGCGAGGGACAGGGGGCCGGGGAGACCCAGTACTTC.

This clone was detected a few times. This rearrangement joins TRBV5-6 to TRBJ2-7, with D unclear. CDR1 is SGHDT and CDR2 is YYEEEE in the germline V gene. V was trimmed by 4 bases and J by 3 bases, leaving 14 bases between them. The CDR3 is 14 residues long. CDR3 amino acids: CASSGLRQDYEQYF. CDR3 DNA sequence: TGTGCCAGCAGCGGGTTAAGACAAGACTACGAGCAGTACTTC.

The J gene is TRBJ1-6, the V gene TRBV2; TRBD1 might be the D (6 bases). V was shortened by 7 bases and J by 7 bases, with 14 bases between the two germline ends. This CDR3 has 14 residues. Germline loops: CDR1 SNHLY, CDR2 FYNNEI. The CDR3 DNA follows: TGTGCCAGCAATGGGGGCGCGGGCAATTCACCCCTCCACTTT. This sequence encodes CASNGGAGNSPLHF.

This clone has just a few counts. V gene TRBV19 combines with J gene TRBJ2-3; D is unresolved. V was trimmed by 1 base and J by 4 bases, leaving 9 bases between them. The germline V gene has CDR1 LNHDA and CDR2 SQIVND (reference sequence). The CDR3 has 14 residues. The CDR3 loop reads CASSIGLRADTQYF. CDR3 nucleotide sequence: TGTGCCAGTAGTATAGGCCTTCGGGCAGATACGCAGTATTTT.

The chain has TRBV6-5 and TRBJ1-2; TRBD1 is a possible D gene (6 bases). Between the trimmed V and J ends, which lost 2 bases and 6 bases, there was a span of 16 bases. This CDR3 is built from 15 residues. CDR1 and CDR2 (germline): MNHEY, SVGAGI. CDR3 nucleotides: TGTGCCAGCAGTTACACCAAGGGGGTGACGGATGGCTACACCTTC. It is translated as CASSYTKGVTDGYTF.

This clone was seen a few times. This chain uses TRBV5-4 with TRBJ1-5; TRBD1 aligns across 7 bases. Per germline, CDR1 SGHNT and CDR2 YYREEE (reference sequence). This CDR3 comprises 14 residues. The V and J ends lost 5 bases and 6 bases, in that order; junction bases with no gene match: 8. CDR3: CASSLAGDSQPQHF. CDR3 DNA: TGTGCCAGCAGTCTAGCAGGGGACAGTCAGCCCCAGCATTTT.

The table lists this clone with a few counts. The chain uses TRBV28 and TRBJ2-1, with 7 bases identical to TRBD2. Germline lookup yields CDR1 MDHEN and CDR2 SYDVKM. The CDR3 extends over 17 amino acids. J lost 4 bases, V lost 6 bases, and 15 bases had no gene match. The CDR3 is CASSSIRGLAEYNEQFF. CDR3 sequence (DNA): TGTGCCAGCAGCTCCATACGAGGTCTAGCGGAGTACAATGAGCAGTTCTTC. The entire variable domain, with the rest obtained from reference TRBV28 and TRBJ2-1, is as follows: DVKVTQSSRYLVKRTGEKVFLECVQDMDHENMFWYRQDPGLGLRLIYFSYDVKMKEKGDIPEGYSVSREKKERFSLILESASTNQTSMYLCASSSIRGLAEYNEQFFGPGTRLTVL.

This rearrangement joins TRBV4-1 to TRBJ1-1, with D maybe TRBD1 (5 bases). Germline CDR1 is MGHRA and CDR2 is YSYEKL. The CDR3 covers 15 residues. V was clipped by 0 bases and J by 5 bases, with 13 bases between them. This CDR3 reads CASSQDGAGRTEAFF. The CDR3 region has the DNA TGCGCCAGCAGCCAAGATGGGGCAGGGCGGACTGAAGCTTTCTTT.

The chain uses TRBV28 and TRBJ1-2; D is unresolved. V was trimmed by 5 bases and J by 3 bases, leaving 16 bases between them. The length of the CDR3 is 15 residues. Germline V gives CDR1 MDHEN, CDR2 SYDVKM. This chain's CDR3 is CASSPSGLTYYGYTF. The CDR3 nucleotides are TGTGCCAGCAGTCCTTCCGGACTTACTTACTATGGCTACACCTTC.